Detailed here is one T cell receptor (beta chain). Construction of the TCRbeta library involved unique molecular identifiers. Each CDR3 protein is one row after TCRdb ran MiXCR on the PCR reads. The data hold 490,000 or so distinct CDR3 sequences, with under 15% observed a single time. The sample originates from a study of T-cell reconstitution after alpha-beta-depleted transplantation in children. The source was PBMCs from the stem cell graft donor, collected from the stem cell graft. This TCR came from a human donor who donated a stem cell graft to a child with combined immunodeficiency.

CDR3 in amino acids: CASSMTNTDTQYF. CDR3 DNA sequence: TGCGCCAGCAGTATGACTAACACAGATACGCAGTATTTT. The chain has TRBV4-3 and TRBJ2-3; the D gene is possibly TRBD2 (5 bases). Per germline, CDR1 LGHNA and CDR2 YSLEER. The CDR3 runs 13 residues. Trimming removed 6 bases from V and 2 bases from J, with 9 bases in between.